This T cell receptor beta chain was captured in a study of regulatory T cells in long-lasting Graves disease. CDR3 regions were amplified by Arm-PCR using iRepertoire HTBI primers to build TCR beta libraries. As processed by the authors: From all samples, identification returned approximately 15 TRBJ and 60 or so TRBV segments. MiXCR was run by TCRdb on the multiplex PCR reads, yielding one entry per CDR3 protein. TCRdb, not the original authors, processed these V and J calls. The sample consists of approximately 470,000 distinct CDR3 sequences, about 20% of them appearing once. As to this clonotype: Its antigen is currently unknown. This probably arose from a read error, given a far larger clone one base away.

Time point denoted: persistent/refractory GD, antithyroid drugs over 5 years with positive TRAb. After RNA was extracted from PBMCs, the TCR library was made from it. The CDR3 loop spans 15 amino acids. Looked up from germline, CDR1 is SGHTA and CDR2 is FQGTGA. The ends lost 0 bases at V and 11 bases at J; junction bases unmatched: 4. Study-wide findings and caveats: Reduced TCR diversity was observed in persistent Graves' patients versus newly diagnosed patients.

The receptor was derived from a female donor with Graves disease. The sequencing used peripheral blood mononuclear cells (PBMCs), collected when the disease was refractory, from a patient treated with antithyroid drugs. This chain links TRBV7-3 with TRBJ1-6; 10 positions match TRBD1. DNA for the CDR3: TGTGCCAGCAGCTTAACGGGGACAGGGGATCCACCCCTCCACTTT. It specifies CASSLTGTGDPPLHF. Variable domain in full (rest from reference TRBV7-3 and TRBJ1-6): GAGVSQTPSNKVTEKGKYVELRCDPISGHTALYWYRQSLGQGPEFLIYFQGTGAADDSGLPNDRFFAVRPEGSVSTLKIQRTERGDSAVYLCASSLTGTGDPPLHFGNGTRLTVT.